The present entry profiles one TCR beta chain with its context. Its antigen is still unknown. The CDR3 totals 13 residues. Germline V gives CDR1 SQVTM, CDR2 ANQGSEA. The germline V and J ends were trimmed by 4 bases and 6 bases, with 15 bases remaining between them. This sample is part of a study of beta chain features in type 1 diabetes. The sequenced template was cDNA made from the entire isolated RNA. The repertoire was sequenced with immunoSEQ multiplex PCR; TCRdb's copy has only in-frame clones and lacks some. This table holds around 330,000 clones, roughly 9.6% found once. Study observations and caveats: Fewer junction insertions and more nucleotide deletions appeared in type 1 diabetes patients. There was a possibility that cDNA sequencing over-represented cells with high TCR expression.

The J gene is TRBJ1-1, the V gene TRBV29-1; D perhaps matches TRBD1 (6 bases). The sample was naive CD4+ T cells from blood. The sequence was obtained from a woman aged 25 to 45 in good health. Here the CDR3 reads CSVVGGQTSEAFF. The CDR3 DNA reads TGCAGCGTTGTAGGGGGACAAACCTCTGAAGCTTTCTTT.